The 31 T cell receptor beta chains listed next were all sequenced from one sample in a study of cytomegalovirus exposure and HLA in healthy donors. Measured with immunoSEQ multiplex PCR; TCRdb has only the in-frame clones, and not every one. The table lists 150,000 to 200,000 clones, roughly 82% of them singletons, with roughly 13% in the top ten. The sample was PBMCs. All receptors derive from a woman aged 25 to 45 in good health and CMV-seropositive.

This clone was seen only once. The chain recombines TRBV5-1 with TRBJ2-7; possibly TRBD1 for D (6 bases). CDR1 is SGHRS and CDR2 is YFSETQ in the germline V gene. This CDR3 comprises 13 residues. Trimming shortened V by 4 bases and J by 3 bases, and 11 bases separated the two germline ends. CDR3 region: CASSTDSNYEQYF. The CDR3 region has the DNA TGCGCCAGCAGCACGGACAGCAACTACGAGCAGTACTTC.

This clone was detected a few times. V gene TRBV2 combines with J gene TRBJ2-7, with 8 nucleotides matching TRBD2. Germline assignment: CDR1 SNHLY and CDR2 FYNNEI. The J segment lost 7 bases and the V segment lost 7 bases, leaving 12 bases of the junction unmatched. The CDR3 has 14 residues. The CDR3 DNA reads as TGTGCCAGCAACGAGGGACTAGGAGTAGGTGAGCAGTACTTC. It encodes CASNEGLGVGEQYF. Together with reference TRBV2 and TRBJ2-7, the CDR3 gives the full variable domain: EPEVTQTPSHQVTQMGQEVILRCVPISNHLYFYWYRQILGQKVEFLVSFYNNEISEKSEIFDDQFSVERPDGSNFTLKIRSTKLEDSAMYFCASNEGLGVGEQYFGPGTRLTVT.

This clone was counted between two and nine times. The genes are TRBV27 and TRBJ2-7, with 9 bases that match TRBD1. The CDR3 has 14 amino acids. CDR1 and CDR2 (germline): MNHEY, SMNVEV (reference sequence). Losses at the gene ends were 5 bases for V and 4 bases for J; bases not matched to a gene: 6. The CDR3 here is CASSPRDREYEQYF. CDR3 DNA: TGTGCCAGCAGTCCCCGGGACAGGGAATACGAGCAGTACTTC.

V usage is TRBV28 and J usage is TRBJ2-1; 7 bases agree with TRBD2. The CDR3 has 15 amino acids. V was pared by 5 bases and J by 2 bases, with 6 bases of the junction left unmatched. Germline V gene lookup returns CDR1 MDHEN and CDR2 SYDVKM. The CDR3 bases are TGTGCCAGCAGTGGCGGGAGAGGCACCTACAATGAGCAGTTCTTC. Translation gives CASSGGRGTYNEQFF.

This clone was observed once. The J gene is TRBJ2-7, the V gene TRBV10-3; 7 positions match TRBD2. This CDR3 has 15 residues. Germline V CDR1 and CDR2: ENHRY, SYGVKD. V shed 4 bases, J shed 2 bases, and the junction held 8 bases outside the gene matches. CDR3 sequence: CAISGTGGLTYEQYF. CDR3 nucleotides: TGTGCCATCAGTGGTACGGGGGGACTTACCTACGAGCAGTACTTC.

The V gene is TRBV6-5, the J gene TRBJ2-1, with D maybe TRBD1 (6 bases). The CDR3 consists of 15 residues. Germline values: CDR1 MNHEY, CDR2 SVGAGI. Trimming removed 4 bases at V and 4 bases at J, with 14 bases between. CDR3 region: CASSLSGARYNEQFF. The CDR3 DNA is TGTGCCAGCAGTTTATCAGGGGCTAGGTACAATGAGCAGTTCTTC.

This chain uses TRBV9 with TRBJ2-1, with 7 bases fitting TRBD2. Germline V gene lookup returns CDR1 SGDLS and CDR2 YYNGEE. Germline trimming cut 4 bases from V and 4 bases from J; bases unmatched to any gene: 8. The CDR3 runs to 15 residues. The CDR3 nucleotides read TGTGCCAGCAGCCCCCGGGGGGAACCTTACAATGAGCAGTTCTTC. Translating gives CASSPRGEPYNEQFF.

CDR3 amino acids: CASSLEASGNGNEQFF. CDR3 bases: TGTGCCAGCAGCTTAGAGGCTAGCGGTAATGGGAATGAGCAGTTCTTC. The J gene is TRBJ2-1, the V gene TRBV7-8; 7 bases align to TRBD2. Trimming at V came to 1 base and at J to 7 bases, leaving 10 bases not matched to a gene. The CDR3 has 16 residues. Per the germline V gene, CDR1 is SGHVS and CDR2 is FQNEAQ. The full variable domain, completed using reference TRBV7-8 and TRBJ2-1, is GAGVSQSPRYKVAKRGQDVALRCDPISGHVSLFWYQQALGQGPEFLTYFQNEAQLDKSGLPSDRFFAERPEGSVSTLKIQRTQQEDSAVYLCASSLEASGNGNEQFFGPGTRLTVL.

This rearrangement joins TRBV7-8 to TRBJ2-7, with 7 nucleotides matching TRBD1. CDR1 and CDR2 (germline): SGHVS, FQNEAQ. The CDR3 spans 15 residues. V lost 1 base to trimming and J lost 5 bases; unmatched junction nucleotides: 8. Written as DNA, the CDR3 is TGTGCCAGCAGCTTAGGCCAGGGGGAACTACACGAGCAGTACTTC. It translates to CASSLGQGELHEQYF. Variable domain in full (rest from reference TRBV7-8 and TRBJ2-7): GAGVSQSPRYKVAKRGQDVALRCDPISGHVSLFWYQQALGQGPEFLTYFQNEAQLDKSGLPSDRFFAERPEGSVSTLKIQRTQQEDSAVYLCASSLGQGELHEQYFGPGTRLTVT.

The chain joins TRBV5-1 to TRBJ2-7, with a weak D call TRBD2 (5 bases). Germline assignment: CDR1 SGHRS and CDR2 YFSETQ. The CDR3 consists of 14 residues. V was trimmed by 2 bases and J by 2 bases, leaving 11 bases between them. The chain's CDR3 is CASSLEGDPYEQYF. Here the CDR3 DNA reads TGCGCCAGCAGCTTAGAGGGAGATCCCTACGAGCAGTACTTC.

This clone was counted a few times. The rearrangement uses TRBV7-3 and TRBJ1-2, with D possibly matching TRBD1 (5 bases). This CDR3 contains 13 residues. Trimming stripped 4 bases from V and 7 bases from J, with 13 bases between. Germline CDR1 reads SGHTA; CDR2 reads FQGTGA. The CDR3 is CASSYDHGGGYTF. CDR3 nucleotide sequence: TGTGCCAGCAGCTACGACCACGGGGGTGGCTACACCTTC.

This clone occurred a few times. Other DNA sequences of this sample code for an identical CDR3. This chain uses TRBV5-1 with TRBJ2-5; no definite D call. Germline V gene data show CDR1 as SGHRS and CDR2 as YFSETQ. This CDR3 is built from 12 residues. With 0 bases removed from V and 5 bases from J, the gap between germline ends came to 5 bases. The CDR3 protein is CASSLDGETQYF. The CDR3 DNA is TGCGCCAGCAGCTTGGACGGGGAGACCCAGTACTTC. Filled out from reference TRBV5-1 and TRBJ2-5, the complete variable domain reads KAGVTQTPRYLIKTRGQQVTLSCSPISGHRSVSWYQQTPGQGLQFLFEYFSETQRNKGNFPGRFSGRQFSNSRSEMNVSTLELGDSALYLCASSLDGETQYFGPGTRLLVL.

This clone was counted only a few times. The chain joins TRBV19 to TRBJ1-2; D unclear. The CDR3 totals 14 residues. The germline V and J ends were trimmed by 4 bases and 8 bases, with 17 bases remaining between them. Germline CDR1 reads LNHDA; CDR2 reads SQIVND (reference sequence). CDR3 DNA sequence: TGTGCCAGTAGTACAGGCCCAATGATCATCGGCTACACCTTC. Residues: CASSTGPMIIGYTF.

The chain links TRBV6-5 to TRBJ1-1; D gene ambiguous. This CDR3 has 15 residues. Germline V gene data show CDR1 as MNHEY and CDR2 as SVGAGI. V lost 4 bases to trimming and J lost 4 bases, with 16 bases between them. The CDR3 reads CASSSLGTLPTEAFF. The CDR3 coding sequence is TGTGCCAGCAGTTCGCTGGGCACCCTTCCCACTGAAGCTTTCTTT.

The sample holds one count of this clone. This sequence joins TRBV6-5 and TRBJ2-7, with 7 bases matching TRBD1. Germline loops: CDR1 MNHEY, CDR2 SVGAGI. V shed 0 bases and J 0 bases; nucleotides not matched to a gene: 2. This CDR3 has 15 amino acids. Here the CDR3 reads CASSYSGQDSYEQYF. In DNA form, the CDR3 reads TGTGCCAGCAGTTACTCAGGACAGGACTCCTACGAGCAGTACTTC.

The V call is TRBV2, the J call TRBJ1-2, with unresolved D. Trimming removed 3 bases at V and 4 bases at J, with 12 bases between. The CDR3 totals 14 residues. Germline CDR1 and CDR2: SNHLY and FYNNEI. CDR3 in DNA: TGTGCCAGCAGTGACACGGCCATAGCCTATGGCTACACCTTC. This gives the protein CASSDTAIAYGYTF.

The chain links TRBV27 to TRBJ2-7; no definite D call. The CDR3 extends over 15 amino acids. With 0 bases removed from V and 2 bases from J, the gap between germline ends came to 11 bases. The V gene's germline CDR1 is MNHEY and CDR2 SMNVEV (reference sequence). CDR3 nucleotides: TGTGCCAGCAGTTTATCGTCAGGCTTCCCCTACGAGCAGTACTTC. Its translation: CASSLSSGFPYEQYF.

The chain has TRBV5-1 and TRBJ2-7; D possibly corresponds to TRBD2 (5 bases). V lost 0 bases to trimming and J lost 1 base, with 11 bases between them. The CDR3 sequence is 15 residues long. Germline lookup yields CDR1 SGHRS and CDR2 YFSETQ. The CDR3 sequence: CASSLARTGSYEQYF. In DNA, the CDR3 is TGCGCCAGCAGCTTGGCCCGGACTGGGTCCTACGAGCAGTACTTC.

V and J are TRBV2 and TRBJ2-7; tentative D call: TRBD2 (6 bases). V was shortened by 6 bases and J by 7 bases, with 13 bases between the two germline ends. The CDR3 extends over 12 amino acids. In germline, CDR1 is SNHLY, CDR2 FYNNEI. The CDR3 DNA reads TGTGCCAGCAGGGAGGGCCTAAGAGAGCAGTACTTC. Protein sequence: CASREGLREQYF.

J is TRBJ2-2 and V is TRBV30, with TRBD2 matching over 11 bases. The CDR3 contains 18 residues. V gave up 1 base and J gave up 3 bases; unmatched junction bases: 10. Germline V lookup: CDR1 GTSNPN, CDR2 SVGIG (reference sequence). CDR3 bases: TGTGCCTGGAGTGGGGGACTAGCGGCGAGGCGGTACACCGGGGAGCTGTTTTTT. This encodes CAWSGGLAARRYTGELFF. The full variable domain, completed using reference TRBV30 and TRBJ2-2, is SQTIHQWPATLVQPVGSPLSLECTVEGTSNPNLYWYRQAAGRGLQLLFYSVGIGQISSEVPQNLSASRPQDRQFILSSKKLLLSDSGFYLCAWSGGLAARRYTGELFFGEGSRLTVL.

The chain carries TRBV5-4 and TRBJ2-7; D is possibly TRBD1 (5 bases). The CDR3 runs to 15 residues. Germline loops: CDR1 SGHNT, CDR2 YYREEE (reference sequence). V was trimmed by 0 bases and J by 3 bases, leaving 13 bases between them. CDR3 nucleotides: TGTGCCAGCAGCTTGGTGGCAGGGCGTAACTACGAGCAGTACTTC. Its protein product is CASSLVAGRNYEQYF. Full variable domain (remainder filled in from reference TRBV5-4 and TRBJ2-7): ETGVTQSPTHLIKTRGQQVTLRCSSQSGHNTVSWYQQALGQGPQFIFQYYREEENGRGNFPPRFSGLQFPNYSSELNVNALELDDSALYLCASSLVAGRNYEQYFGPGTRLTVT.

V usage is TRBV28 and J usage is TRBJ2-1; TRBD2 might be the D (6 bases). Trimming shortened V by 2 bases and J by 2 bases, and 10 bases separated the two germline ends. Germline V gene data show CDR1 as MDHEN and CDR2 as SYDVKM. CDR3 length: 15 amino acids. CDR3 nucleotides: TGTGCCAGCAGTTTAAGTAGCGGCCCCTACAATGAGCAGTTCTTC. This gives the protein CASSLSSGPYNEQFF.

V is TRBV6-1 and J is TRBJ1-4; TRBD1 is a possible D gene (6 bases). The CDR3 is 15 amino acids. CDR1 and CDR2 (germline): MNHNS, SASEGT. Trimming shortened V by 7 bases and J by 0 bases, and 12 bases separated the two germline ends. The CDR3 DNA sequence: TGTGCCAGCATAAGACAGGCCGCAACTAATGAAAAACTGTTTTTT. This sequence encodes CASIRQAATNEKLFF.

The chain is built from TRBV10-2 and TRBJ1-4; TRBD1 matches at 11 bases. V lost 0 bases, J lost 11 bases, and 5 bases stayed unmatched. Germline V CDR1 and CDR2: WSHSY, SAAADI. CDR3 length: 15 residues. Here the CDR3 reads CASSESPGTGGKLFF. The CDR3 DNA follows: TGCGCCAGCAGTGAGTCACCCGGGACAGGGGGGAAACTGTTTTTT.

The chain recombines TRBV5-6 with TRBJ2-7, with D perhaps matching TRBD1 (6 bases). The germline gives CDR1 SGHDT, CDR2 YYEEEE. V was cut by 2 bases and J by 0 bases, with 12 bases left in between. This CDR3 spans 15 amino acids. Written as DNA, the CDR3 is TGTGCCAGCAGCTTTCTAGGGGGAGTCTCCTACGAGCAGTACTTC. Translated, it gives CASSFLGGVSYEQYF.

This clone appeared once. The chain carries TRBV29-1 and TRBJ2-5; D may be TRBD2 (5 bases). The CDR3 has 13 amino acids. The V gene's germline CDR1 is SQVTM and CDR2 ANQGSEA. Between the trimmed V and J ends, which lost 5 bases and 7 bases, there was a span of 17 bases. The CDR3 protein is CSVQISGLGTQYF. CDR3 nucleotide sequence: TGCAGCGTTCAAATTTCGGGGTTAGGGACCCAGTACTTC.

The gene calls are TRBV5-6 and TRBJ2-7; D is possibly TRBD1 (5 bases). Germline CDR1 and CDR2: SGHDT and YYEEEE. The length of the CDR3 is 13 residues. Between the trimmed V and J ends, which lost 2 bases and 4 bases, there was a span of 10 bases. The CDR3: CASSFKGSYEQYF. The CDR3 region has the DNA TGTGCCAGCAGCTTCAAGGGGTCGTACGAGCAGTACTTC.

CDR3: CASTPDRGSHNEQFF. In DNA, the CDR3 is TGTGCCAGTACCCCGGACAGGGGGTCCCACAATGAGCAGTTCTTC. J is TRBJ2-1 and V is TRBV19; TRBD1 aligns across 10 bases. Losses at the gene ends were 7 bases for V and 5 bases for J; bases not matched to a gene: 8. CDR3 size: 15 residues. From germline, CDR1 is LNHDA and CDR2 SQIVND (reference sequence).

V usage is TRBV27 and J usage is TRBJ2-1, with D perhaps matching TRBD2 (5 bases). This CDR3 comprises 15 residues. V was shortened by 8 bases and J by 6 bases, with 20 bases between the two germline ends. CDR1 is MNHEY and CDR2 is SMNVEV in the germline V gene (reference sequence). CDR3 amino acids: CASQVYGVFGNEQFF. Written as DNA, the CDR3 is TGTGCCAGCCAAGTTTACGGGGTCTTTGGCAATGAGCAGTTCTTC.

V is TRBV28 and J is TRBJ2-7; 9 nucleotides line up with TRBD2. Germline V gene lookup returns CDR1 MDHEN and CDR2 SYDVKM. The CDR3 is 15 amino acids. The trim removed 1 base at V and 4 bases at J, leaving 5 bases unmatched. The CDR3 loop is CASSLLGSGSYEQYF. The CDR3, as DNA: TGTGCCAGCAGTTTATTGGGTAGCGGGAGTTACGAGCAGTACTTC.

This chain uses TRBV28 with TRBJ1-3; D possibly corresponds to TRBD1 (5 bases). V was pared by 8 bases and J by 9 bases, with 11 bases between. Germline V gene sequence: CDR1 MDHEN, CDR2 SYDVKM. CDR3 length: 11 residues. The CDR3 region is CASRRDGTIYF. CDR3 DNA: TGTGCCAGCCGGAGGGACGGCACCATATATTTT.